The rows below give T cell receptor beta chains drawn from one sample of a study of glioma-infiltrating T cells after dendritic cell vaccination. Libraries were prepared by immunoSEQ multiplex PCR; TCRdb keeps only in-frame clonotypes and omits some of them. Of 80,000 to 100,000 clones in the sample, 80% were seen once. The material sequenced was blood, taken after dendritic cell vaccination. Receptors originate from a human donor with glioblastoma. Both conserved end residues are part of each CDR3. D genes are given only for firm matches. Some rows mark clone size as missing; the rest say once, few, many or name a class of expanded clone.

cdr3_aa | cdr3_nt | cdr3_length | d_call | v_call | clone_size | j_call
CASSLGDRDLNEQFF | TGTGCCAGCAGCTTAGGGGACAGGGACCTCAATGAGCAGTTCTTC | 15 | TRBD1 | TRBV7-9 | NA | TRBJ2-1
CASSGRDRGGNYGYTF | TGTGCCAGCAGCGGCCGGGACAGGGGGGGGAACTATGGCTACACCTTC | 16 | TRBD1 | TRBV4-2 | NA | TRBJ1-2
CASSLTPRQVNTEAFF | TGTGCCAGCAGCTTAACTCCCCGACAGGTGAACACTGAAGCTTTCTTT | 16 | NA | TRBV7-3 | NA | TRBJ1-1
CASSQERYNYGYTF | TGCGCCAGCAGCCAAGAACGCTACAACTATGGCTACACCTTC | 14 | NA | TRBV4-1 | NA | TRBJ1-2
CASSEWQAPTYGYTF | TGTGCCAGCAGTGAATGGCAGGCCCCCACCTATGGCTACACCTTC | 15 | NA | TRBV2 | NA | TRBJ1-2
CASRSGTSGSDTQYF | TGTGCCAGCAGATCCGGGACTAGCGGGTCAGATACGCAGTATTTT | 15 | TRBD2 | TRBV28 | NA | TRBJ2-3
CASSYQNLNEETQYF | TGTGCCAGCAGTTACCAAAACTTGAACGAAGAGACCCAGTACTTC | 15 | NA | TRBV6-5 | NA | TRBJ2-5
CAPGGVESYEQYF | TGTGCTCCCGGCGGGGTAGAATCCTACGAGCAGTACTTC | 13 | NA | TRBV5-3 | few | TRBJ2-7
CAWSPGGPNTEAFF | TGTGCCTGGAGTCCAGGGGGACCGAACACTGAAGCTTTCTTT | 14 | TRBD1 | TRBV30 | NA | TRBJ1-1
CASSLGQDGDTIYF | TGCGCCAGCAGCTTGGGACAGGACGGGGACACCATATATTTT | 14 | NA | TRBV5-1 | once | TRBJ1-3
CASSLQGNNYGYTF | TGTGCCAGCAGTCTACAGGGGAATAACTATGGCTACACCTTC | 14 | TRBD1 | TRBV27 | NA | TRBJ1-2
CASSLRTGHTGELFF | TGTGCCAGCTCACTACGGACAGGGCACACCGGGGAGCTGTTTTTT | 15 | TRBD1 | TRBV18 | NA | TRBJ2-2
CASSPGQGRNIQYF | TGCGCCAGCAGCCCAGGACAGGGGCGAAACATTCAGTACTTC | 14 | TRBD1 | TRBV5-1 | NA | TRBJ2-4
CAISARERGQPQHF | TGTGCCATCAGTGCTCGTGAAAGGGGCCAGCCCCAGCATTTT | 14 | NA | TRBV10-3 | NA | TRBJ1-5
CASSHIGLAGGKAYNEQFF | TGCGCCAGCAGCCACATTGGACTAGCGGGGGGGAAGGCCTACAATGAGCAGTTCTTC | 19 | TRBD2 | TRBV4-1 | NA | TRBJ2-1
CASSDRDRGWNSPLHF | TGTGCCAGCAGTGACCGGGACAGGGGGTGGAATTCACCCCTCCACTTT | 16 | TRBD1 | TRBV6-1 | NA | TRBJ1-6
CASSAGLGTAAVEF | TGTGCCAGCAGCGCGGGACTCGGGACGGCTGCCGTTGAGTTT | 14 | NA | TRBV9 | NA | TRBJ1-1
CASSRGFDRGQETQYF | TGTGCCAGCAGCAGAGGTTTCGACAGGGGACAAGAGACCCAGTACTTC | 16 | TRBD1 | TRBV7-9 | few | TRBJ2-5
CASSTQGGTEAFF | TGTGCCAGTAGTACACAGGGTGGCACTGAAGCTTTCTTT | 13 | NA | TRBV19 | NA | TRBJ1-1
CASREPGLGDEQFF | TGTGCCAGCAGGGAACCGGGACTAGGAGATGAGCAGTTCTTC | 14 | TRBD2 | TRBV6-5 | NA | TRBJ2-1